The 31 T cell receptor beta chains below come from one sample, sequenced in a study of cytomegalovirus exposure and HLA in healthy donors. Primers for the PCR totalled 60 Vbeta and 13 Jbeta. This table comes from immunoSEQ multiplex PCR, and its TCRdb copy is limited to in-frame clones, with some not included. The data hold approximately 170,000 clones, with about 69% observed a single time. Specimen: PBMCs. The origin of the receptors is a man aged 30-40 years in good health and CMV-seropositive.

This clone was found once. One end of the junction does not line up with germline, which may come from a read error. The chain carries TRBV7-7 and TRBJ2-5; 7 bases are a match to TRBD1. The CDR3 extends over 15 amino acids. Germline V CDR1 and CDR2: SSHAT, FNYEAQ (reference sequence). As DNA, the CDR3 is TGTGCTAGCAGCCTGCGACAGGGTAGTGGGGAGACCCAGTACTTC. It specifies CASSLRQGSGETQYF.

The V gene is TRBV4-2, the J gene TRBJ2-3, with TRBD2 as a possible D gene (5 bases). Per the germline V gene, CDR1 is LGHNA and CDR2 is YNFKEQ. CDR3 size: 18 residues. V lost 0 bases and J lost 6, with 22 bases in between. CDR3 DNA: TGTGCCAGCAGCCAAGAGCAGTGGTCCGGGGATTTGGGGGATACGCAGTATTTT. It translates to CASSQEQWSGDLGDTQYF.

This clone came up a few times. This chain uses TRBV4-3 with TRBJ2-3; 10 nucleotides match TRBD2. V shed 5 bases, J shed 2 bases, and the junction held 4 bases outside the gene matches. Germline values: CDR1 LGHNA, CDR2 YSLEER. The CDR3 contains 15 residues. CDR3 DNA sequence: TGCGCCAGCAGCTTACTAGCGGGGTACACAGATACGCAGTATTTT. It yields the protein CASSLLAGYTDTQYF.

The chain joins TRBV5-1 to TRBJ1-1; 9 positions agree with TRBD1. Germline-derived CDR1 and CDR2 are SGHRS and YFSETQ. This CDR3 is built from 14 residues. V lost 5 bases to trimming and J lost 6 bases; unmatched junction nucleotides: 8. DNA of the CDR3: TGCGCCAGCAGGCCTACAGGGGGCTCCCCTGAAGCTTTCTTT. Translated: CASRPTGGSPEAFF.

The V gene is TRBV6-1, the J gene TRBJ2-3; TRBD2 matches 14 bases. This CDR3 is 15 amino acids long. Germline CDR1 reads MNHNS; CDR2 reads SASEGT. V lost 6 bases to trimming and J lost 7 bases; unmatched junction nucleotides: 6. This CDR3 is CASRRGLAGVYTQYF. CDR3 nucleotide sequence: TGTGCCAGCAGACGGGGACTAGCGGGAGTCTATACGCAGTATTTT.

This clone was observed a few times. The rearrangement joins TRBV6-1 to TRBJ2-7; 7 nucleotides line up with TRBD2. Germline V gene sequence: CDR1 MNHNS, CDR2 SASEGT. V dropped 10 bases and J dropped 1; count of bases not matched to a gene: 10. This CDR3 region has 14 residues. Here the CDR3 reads CATIRGGRSYEQYF. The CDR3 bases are TGTGCCACCATACGGGGCGGGAGATCCTACGAGCAGTACTTC.

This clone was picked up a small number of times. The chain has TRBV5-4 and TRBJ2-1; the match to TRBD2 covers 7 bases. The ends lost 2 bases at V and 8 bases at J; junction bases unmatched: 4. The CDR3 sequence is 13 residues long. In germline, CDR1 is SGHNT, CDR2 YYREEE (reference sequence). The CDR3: CASSLSGTDEQFF. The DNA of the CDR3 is TGTGCCAGCAGCTTAAGCGGGACCGATGAGCAGTTCTTC.

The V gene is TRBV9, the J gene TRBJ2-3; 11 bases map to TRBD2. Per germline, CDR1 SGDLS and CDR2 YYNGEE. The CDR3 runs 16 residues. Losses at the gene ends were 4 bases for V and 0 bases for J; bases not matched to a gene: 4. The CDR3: CASSPIAGGSTDTQYF. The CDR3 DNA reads TGTGCCAGCAGCCCAATAGCGGGAGGGAGCACAGATACGCAGTATTTT.

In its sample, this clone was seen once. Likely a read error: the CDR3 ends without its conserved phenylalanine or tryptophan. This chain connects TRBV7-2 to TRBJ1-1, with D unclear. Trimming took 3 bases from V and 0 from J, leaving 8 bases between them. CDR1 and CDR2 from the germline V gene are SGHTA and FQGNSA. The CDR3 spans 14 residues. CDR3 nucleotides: TGTGCCAGCAGCTTCTCCCAGGTGAACACTGAAGCTTTCCTT. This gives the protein CASSFSQVNTEAFL.

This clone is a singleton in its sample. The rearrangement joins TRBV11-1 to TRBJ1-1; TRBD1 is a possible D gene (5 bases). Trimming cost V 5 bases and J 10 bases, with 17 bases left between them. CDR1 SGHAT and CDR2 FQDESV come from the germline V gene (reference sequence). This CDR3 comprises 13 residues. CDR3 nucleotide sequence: TGTGCCAGCAGCGCAGGGACTTGGGAAGGAGCTTTCTTT. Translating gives CASSAGTWEGAFF.

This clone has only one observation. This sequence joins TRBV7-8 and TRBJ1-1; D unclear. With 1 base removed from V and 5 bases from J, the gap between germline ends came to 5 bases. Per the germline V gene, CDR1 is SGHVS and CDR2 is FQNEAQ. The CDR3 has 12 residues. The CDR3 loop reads CASSLGETEAFF. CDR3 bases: TGTGCCAGCAGCTTAGGAGAAACTGAAGCTTTCTTT. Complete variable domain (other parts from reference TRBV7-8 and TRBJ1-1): GAGVSQSPRYKVAKRGQDVALRCDPISGHVSLFWYQQALGQGPEFLTYFQNEAQLDKSGLPSDRFFAERPEGSVSTLKIQRTQQEDSAVYLCASSLGETEAFFGQGTRLTVV.

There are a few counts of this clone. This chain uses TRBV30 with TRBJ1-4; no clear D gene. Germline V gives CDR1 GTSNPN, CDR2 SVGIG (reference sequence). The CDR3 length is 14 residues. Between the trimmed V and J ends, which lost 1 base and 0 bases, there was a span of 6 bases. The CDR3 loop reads CAWSGTATNEKLFF. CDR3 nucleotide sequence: TGTGCCTGGAGTGGGACTGCAACTAATGAAAAACTGTTTTTT.

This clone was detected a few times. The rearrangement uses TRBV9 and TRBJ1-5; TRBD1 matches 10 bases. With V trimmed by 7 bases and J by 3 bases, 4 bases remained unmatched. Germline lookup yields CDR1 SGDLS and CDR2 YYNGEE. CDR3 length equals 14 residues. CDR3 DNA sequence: TGTGCCAGCGGGGGGACAGGGGTCAATCAGCCCCAGCATTTT. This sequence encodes CASGGTGVNQPQHF.

This chain's CDR3 is CASSPGQGGSNEKLFF. CDR3 coding DNA: TGTGCCAGCAGTCCAGGACAGGGTGGGTCCAATGAAAAACTGTTTTTT. The rearrangement links TRBV6-6 to TRBJ1-4, with 8 nucleotides matching TRBD1. This CDR3 comprises 16 residues. V lost 5 bases to trimming and J lost 5 bases; unmatched junction nucleotides: 10. Per the germline V gene, CDR1 is MNHNY and CDR2 is SVGAGI (reference sequence).

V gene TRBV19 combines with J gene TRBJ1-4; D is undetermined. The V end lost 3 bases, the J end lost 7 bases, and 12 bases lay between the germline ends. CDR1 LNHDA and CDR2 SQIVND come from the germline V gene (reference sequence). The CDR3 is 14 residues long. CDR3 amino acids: CASSIEGSFEKLFF. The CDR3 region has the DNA TGTGCCAGTAGTATCGAAGGGAGCTTTGAAAAACTGTTTTTT.

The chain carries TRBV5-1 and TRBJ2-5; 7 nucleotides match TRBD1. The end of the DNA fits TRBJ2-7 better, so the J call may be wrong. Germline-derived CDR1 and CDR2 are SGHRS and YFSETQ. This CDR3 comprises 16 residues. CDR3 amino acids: CASSLYPGQPTGEQYF. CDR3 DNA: TGCGCCAGCAGCTTATATCCGGGACAGCCGACGGGCGAGCAGTACTTC.

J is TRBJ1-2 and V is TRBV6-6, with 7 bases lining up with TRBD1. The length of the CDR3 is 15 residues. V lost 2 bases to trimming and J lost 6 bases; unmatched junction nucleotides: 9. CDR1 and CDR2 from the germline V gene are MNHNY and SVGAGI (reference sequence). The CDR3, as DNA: TGTGCCAGCAGTTACGACAGGGATCTCTCGAATGGCTACACCTTC. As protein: CASSYDRDLSNGYTF.

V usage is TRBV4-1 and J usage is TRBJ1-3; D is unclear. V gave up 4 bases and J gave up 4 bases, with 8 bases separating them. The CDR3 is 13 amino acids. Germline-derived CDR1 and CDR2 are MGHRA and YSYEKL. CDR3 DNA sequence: TGCGCCAGCAGCCGGACTCCGGGAAACACCATATATTTT. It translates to CASSRTPGNTIYF.

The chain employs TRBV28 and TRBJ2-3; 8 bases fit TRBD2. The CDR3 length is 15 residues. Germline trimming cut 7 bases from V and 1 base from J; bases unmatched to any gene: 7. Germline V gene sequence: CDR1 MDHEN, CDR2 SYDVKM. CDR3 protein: CASNLSGTRTDTQYF. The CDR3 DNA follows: TGTGCCAGCAACCTTAGCGGGACCCGCACAGATACGCAGTATTTT.

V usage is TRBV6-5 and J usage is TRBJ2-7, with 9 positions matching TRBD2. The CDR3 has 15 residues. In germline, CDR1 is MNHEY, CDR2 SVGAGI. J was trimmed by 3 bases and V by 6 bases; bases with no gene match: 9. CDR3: CASSPDLAGLYEQYF. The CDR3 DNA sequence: TGTGCCAGCAGCCCCGACCTAGCGGGACTCTACGAGCAGTACTTC.

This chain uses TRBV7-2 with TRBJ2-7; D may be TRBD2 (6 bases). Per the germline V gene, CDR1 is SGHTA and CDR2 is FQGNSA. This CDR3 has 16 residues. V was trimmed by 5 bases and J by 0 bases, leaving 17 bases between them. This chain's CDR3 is CASSPGAGASSYEQYF. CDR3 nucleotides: TGTGCCAGCAGCCCCGGAGCGGGCGCCAGCTCCTACGAGCAGTACTTC.

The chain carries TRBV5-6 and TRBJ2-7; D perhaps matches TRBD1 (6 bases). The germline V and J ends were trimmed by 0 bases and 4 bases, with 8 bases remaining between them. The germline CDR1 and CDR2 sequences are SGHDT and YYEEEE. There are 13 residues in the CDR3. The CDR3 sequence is CASSLATGYEQYF. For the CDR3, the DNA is TGTGCCAGCAGCTTGGCCACAGGGTACGAGCAGTACTTC.

DNA of the CDR3: TGTGCCAGCAGCCGGGGTATGCGGGAGTGGGGCAATGAGCAGTTCTTC. This translates into CASSRGMREWGNEQFF. The chain combines TRBV9 with TRBJ2-1, with TRBD2 identical over 7 bases. The trim removed 4 bases at V and 6 bases at J, leaving 13 bases unmatched. Germline values: CDR1 SGDLS, CDR2 YYNGEE. The CDR3 has 16 residues.

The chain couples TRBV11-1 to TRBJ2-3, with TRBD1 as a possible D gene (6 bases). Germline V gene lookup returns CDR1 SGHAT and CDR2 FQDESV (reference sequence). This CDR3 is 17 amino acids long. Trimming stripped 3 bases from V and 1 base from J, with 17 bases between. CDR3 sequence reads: CASSFAPLRGGTDTQYF. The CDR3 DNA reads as TGTGCCAGCAGCTTCGCCCCCCTCAGGGGAGGCACAGATACGCAGTATTTT.

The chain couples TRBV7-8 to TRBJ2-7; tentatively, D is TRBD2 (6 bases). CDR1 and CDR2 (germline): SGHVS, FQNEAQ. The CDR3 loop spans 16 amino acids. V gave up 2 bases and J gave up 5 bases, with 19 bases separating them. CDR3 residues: CASSLIPTSGENEQYF. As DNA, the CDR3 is TGTGCCAGCAGCTTAATCCCGACTAGTGGGGAAAACGAGCAGTACTTC.

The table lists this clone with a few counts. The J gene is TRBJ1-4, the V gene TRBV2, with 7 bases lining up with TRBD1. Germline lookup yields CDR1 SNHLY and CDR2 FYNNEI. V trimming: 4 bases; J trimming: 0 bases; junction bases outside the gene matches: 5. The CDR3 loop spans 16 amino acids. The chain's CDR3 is CASSGLDRPTNEKLFF. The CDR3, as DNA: TGTGCCAGCAGTGGATTGGACAGGCCAACTAATGAAAAACTGTTTTTT.

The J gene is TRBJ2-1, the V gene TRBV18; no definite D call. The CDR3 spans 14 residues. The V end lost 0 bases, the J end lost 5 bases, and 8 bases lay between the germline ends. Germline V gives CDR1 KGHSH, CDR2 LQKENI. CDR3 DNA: TGTGCCAGCTCACCACCTCGAGGCGACAATGAGCAGTTCTTC. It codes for CASSPPRGDNEQFF.

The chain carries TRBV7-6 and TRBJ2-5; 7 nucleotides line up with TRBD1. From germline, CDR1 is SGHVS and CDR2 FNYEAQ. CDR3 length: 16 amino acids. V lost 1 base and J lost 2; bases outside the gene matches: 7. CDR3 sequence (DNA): TGTGCCAGCAGCTTAGGGGGGACAGCCATACAAGAGACCCAGTACTTC. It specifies CASSLGGTAIQETQYF.

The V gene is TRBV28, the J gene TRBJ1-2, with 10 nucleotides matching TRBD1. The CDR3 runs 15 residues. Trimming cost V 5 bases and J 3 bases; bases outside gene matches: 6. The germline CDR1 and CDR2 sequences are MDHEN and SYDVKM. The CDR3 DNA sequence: TGTGCCAGCAGTCCCCGGGACAGGGGTGACTATGGCTACACCTTC. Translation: CASSPRDRGDYGYTF.

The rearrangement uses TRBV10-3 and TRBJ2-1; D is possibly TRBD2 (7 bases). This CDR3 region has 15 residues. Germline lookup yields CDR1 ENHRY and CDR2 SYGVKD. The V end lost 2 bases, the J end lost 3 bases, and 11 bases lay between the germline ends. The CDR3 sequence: CAISEGGGGYNEQFF. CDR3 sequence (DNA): TGTGCCATCAGTGAGGGGGGGGGCGGCTACAATGAGCAGTTCTTC.

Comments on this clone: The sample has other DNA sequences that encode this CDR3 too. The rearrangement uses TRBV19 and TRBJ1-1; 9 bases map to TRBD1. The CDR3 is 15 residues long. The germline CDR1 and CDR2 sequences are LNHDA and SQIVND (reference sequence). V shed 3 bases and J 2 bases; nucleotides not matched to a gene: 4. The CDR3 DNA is TGTGCCAGTAGTATCCGGGACAGGGCCAACACTGAAGCTTTCTTT. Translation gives CASSIRDRANTEAFF.